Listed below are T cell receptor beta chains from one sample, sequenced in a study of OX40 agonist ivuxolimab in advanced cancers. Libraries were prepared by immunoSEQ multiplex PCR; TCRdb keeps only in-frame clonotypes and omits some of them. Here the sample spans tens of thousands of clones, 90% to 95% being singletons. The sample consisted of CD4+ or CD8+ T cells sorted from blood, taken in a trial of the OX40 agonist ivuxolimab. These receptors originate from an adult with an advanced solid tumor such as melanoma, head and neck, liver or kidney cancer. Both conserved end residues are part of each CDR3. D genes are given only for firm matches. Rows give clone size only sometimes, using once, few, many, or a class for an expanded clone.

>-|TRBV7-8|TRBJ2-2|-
CASSKDRTGELFF
TGTGCCAGCAGCAAAGATCGGACCGGGGAGCTGTTTTTT
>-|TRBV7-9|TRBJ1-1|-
CASSFAGVAFF
TGTGCCAGCAGCTTCGCCGGCGTGGCTTTCTTT
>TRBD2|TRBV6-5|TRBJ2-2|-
CASSLLAGPGELFF
TGTGCCAGCAGTTTACTAGCGGGACCCGGGGAGCTGTTTTTT
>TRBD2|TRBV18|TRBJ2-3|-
CASSPLAGVAADTQYF
TGTGCCAGCTCACCGCTAGCGGGAGTGGCGGCAGATACGCAGTATTTT
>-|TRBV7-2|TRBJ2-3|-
CASSPQPTDTQYF
TGTGCCAGCAGCCCCCAGCCCACAGATACGCAGTATTTT
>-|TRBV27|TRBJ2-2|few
CASSPYRRQASVINTGELFF
TGTGCCAGCAGTCCCTATCGGCGACAGGCCTCGGTCATAAACACCGGGGAGCTGTTTTTT
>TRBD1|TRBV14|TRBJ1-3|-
CASSQLGGRNTIYF
TGTGCCAGCAGCCAATTAGGGGGCCGAAACACCATATATTTT
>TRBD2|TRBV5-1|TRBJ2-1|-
CASSSGLAGGIYEQFF
TGCGCCAGCAGCTCAGGACTAGCGGGAGGAATCTATGAGCAGTTCTTC
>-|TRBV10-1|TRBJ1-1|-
CASSSGFVNTEAFF
TGCGCCAGCAGCTCGGGCTTCGTGAACACTGAAGCTTTCTTT
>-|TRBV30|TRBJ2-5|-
CAWNLNQETQYF
TGTGCCTGGAATCTGAACCAAGAGACCCAGTACTTC
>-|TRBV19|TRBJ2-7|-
CASSVTPVFSHEQYF
TGTGCCAGTAGTGTGACACCCGTTTTTTCCCACGAGCAGTACTTC
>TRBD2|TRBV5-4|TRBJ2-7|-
CASSLVSGRKNEQYF
TGTGCCAGCAGCTTGGTAAGCGGGAGGAAAAACGAGCAGTACTTC
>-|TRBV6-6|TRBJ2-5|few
CASKPGEETQYF
TGTGCCAGCAAGCCGGGTGAGGAGACCCAGTACTTC
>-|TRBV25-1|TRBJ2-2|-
CARGKGLANTGELFF
TGTGCCAGAGGCAAGGGACTGGCGAACACCGGGGAGCTGTTTTTT
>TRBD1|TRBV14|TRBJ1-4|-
CASSQEGDRLHEKLFF
TGTGCCAGCAGCCAAGAGGGGGACAGGTTACATGAAAAACTGTTTTTT
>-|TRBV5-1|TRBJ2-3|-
CASSSSLPSTDTQYF
TGCGCCAGCAGCTCCAGCCTTCCGAGCACAGATACGCAGTATTTT
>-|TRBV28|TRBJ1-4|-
CATLAEKLFF
TGTGCCACCCTCGCCGAAAAACTGTTTTTT
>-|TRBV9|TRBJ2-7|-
CASSPTGAPALYEQYF
TGTGCCAGCAGCCCTACCGGGGCCCCGGCCCTCTACGAGCAGTACTTC
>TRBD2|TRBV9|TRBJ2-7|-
CASGRSGGGGYYEQYF
TGTGCCAGCGGGCGTAGCGGGGGAGGGGGCTACTACGAGCAGTACTTC
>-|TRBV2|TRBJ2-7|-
CASSDGYEQYF
TGTGCCAGCAGTGATGGGTACGAGCAGTACTTC
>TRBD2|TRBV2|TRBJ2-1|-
CASSGASGRTPSYNEQFF
TGTGCCAGCAGTGGAGCTAGCGGGAGGACTCCCTCCTACAATGAGCAGTTCTTC
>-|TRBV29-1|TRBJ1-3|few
CSAQTLGNTIYF
TGCAGCGCACAGACCCTCGGGAACACCATATATTTT
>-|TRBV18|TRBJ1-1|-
CASSYDTNSGEAFF
TGTGCCAGCTCCTATGACACCAACTCGGGCGAAGCTTTCTTT
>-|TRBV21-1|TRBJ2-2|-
CASSKDQGAGTGELFF
TGTGCCAGCAGCAAAGATCAGGGGGCGGGGACCGGGGAGCTGTTTTTT
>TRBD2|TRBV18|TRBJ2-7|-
CASSPRTSGTYEQYF
TGTGCCAGCTCACCAAGGACTAGCGGGACCTACGAGCAGTACTTC
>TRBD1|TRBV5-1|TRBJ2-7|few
CASSLRGLGEYEQYF
TGCGCCAGCAGCTTGAGGGGGCTAGGAGAGTACGAGCAGTACTTC
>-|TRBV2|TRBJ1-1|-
CASSGAWADMNTEAFF
TGTGCCAGCAGTGGAGCGTGGGCAGATATGAACACTGAAGCTTTCTTT
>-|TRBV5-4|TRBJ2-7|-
CASSLAIEQDYEQYF
TGTGCCAGCAGCTTGGCCATCGAGCAGGACTACGAGCAGTACTTC
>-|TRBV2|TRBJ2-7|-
CASSEALGKQYF
TGTGCCAGCAGTGAAGCGCTGGGGAAGCAGTACTTC
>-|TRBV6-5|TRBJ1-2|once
CASTSGYGYTF
TGTGCCAGCACCTCCGGCTATGGCTACACCTTC
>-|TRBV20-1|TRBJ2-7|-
CSAARDGEQYF
TGCAGTGCGGCGCGGGACGGCGAGCAGTACTTC
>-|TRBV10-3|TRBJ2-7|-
CAMVGGEQYF
TGTGCCATGGTGGGGGGCGAGCAGTACTTC
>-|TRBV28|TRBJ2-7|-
CASSSDDEQYF
TGTGCCAGCAGTTCCGATGACGAGCAGTACTTC
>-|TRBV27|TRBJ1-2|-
CASSPRTDNGYTF
TGTGCCAGCAGTCCACGGACAGATAATGGCTACACCTTC
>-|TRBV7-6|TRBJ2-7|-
CASSSDRYEQYF
TGTGCCAGCAGCTCGGACCGGTACGAGCAGTACTTC
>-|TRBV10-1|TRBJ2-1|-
CASSEFWIKDEQFF
TGCGCCAGCAGTGAGTTTTGGATAAAAGATGAGCAGTTCTTC
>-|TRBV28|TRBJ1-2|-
CASTDPASSRNYGYTF
TGTGCCAGTACTGACCCTGCCTCCAGTCGGAACTATGGCTACACCTTC
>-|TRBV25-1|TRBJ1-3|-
CASSERWGALGNTIYF
TGTGCCAGCAGTGAAAGATGGGGGGCGCTCGGAAACACCATATATTTT
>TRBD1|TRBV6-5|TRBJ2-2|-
CASSYWRQGAVGELFF
TGTGCCAGCAGTTACTGGCGACAGGGGGCCGTCGGGGAGCTGTTTTTT
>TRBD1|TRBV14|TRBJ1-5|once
CASSQGGKERGQGVCNQPQHF
TGTGCCAGCAGCCAAGGGGGCAAAGAGAGAGGACAGGGGGTTTGCAATCAGCCCCAGCATTTT
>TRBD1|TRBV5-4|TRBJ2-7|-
CASSKDRFEQYF
TGTGCCAGCAGCAAGGACAGGTTCGAGCAGTACTTC